This TCR beta chain came from a study of shared clonotypes between healthy human individuals. The healthy adult donors were HIV-negative and reported no recent acute infections or vaccinations. Donors were Caucasian adults residing in Nashville, Tennessee, USA. On this clone itself: The antigen is unknown.

TCRdb's copy holds only in-frame clones and misses some; the assay was immunoSEQ multiplex PCR. This sample has 740,000 or so clones, with less than 80% found just once. The CDR3 sequence is 14 residues long. Germline CDR1 reads SGHTA; CDR2 reads FQGNSA. After removal of 1 base from V and 4 bases from J, the junction contained 3 bases not matched to a gene. General study findings and limits: Measured sharing among donors was expected to vary with sequencing depth.

The chain combines TRBV7-2 with TRBJ1-2, with 7 positions matching TRBD1. The sequence derives from a woman aged 25 to 39 in good health. Sequenced input: memory CD4+ T cells sorted from blood. Specified subset: CD45RA-negative fraction. Here the CDR3 reads CASSLGGQSYGYTF. The CDR3 bases are TGTGCCAGCAGCTTAGGGGGACAGAGCTATGGCTACACCTTC.